This T cell receptor beta chain emerged from a study of blood T cell repertoires in COVID-19. For the study at large: PBMCs, B-cell-depleted T cells, or T cells provided the cDNA or gDNA that made up the material.

The CDR3 is 15 residues long. Germline CDR1 is LNHDA and CDR2 is SQIVND (reference sequence). The V end was cut by 5 bases, the J end by 5 bases, with 15 bases between. Authors' methods: Counts of nucleated cells, estimated from reference gene primer amplification, were obtained. The assay was immunoSEQ multiplex PCR, and TCRdb's table has in-frame clones only and misses some. Clone size and the V and J calls come from that table; the DNA yielded D and trimming. Altogether 250,000 to 300,000 clones are present, 75% to 95% being singletons, with the ten largest covering about 1.1%. Recovered status in Cohort 3 required two negative PCRs, clearance, or symptom resolution.

The chain employs TRBV19 and TRBJ2-2; tentative D call: TRBD1 (5 bases). Source material: PBMCs or T cells enriched from blood (not recorded which). This TCR came from a woman in her twenties or thirties who had recovered from COVID-19. CDR3: CASSEQERWTGELFF. Here the CDR3 DNA reads TGTGCCAGTAGTGAACAGGAAAGGTGGACCGGGGAGCTGTTTTTT.